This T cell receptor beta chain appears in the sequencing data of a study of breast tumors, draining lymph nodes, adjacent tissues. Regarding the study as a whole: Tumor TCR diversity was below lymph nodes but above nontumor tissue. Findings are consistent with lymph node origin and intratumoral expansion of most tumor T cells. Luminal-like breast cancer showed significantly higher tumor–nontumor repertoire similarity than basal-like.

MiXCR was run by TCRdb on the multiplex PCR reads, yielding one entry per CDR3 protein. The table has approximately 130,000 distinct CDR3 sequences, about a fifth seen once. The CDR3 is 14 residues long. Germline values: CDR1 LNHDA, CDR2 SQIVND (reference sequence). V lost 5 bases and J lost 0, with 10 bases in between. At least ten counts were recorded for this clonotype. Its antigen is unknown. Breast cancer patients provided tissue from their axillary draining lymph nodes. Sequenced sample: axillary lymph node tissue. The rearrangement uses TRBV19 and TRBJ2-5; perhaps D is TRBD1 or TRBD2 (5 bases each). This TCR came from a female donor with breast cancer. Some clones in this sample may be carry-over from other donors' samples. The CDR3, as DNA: TGTGCCAGTAGTGGCCCGGGACACCAAGAGACCCAGTACTTC. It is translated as CASSGPGHQETQYF.